The TCR beta chain described here comes from a study of T-cell reconstitution after alpha-beta-depleted transplantation in children. A single count supports this clonotype. For TCRbeta, the library was prepared with unique molecular identifiers. TCRdb independently ran MiXCR on the PCR reads; one entry per CDR3 protein. The repertoire includes about a million distinct CDR3 sequences, 25% to 35% of them detected once, and under 30% sits in the top ten. Germline CDR1 reads DFQATT; CDR2 reads SNEGSKA (reference sequence). Trimming took off 6 bases at V and 6 bases at J, with 18 bases between the two ends. This CDR3 has 13 amino acids.

The receptor's source is a boy under two years old who had a stem cell transplant for SCID, so the T cells may come from the graft donor. The rearrangement joins TRBV20-1 to TRBJ2-7; possibly TRBD1 for D (5 bases). The source material was PBMCs, mostly from graft donor cells, sampled 360 days after TCRalphabeta/CD19-depleted stem cell transplant. The chain's CDR3 is CSALSGRVREQYF. CDR3 coding DNA: TGCAGTGCCCTCTCCGGCAGGGTTCGCGAGCAGTACTTC.